This T cell receptor (beta chain) was profiled in a study of T cell responses to AZD1222 COVID-19 vaccine. Study-wide results and limits: Recipients of two AZD1222 doses showed rising Spike-specific TCR breadth and depth.

On this clone itself: Its antigen remains unidentified.

CDR3 length: 13 amino acids. Trimming shortened V by 4 bases and J by 9 bases, and 15 bases separated the two germline ends. Germline V gives CDR1 ENHRY, CDR2 SYGVKD. TCRdb's copy holds only in-frame clones and misses some; the assay was immunoSEQ multiplex PCR. The sample holds roughly 77,000 clones, roughly 87% seen once. Sequencing was performed on peripheral blood, taken on day 0 of MenACWY control vaccination. The rearrangement links TRBV10-3 to TRBJ1-2; no reliable D call. This receptor was taken from an adult in good health. This CDR3 is CAISGEERVRYTF. CDR3 DNA sequence: TGTGCCATCAGTGGTGAAGAAAGGGTACGCTACACCTTC.